This TCR beta chain was documented in a study of Ad26.COV2.S vaccination and SARS-CoV-2 variants. Overall study context: Dosing was one shot or two shots 56 days apart.

A word on this clone: The antigen is not known.

This sample's treatment: roughly 18 received Ad26.COV2.S at low or high dose, single or two shots; about five received placebo; per-sample allocation not given. Collection of samples fell on day 63 after the first vaccine or placebo injection. Within Boston, the person who donated was an adult of 18-55 years. Regarding the study as a whole: Overall T cell responses may have been underestimated by the analyses of TCR breadth and depth. Reported post-vaccination CD8+ and CD4+ T cell responses to spike showed substantial breadth.

Profiled with immunoSEQ multiplex PCR; TCRdb holds only in-frame clones, not every one. Of around 450,000 clones in the sample, roughly 87% were seen once. Trimming cost V 7 bases and J 9 bases, with 11 bases left between them. The CDR3 runs to 12 residues. Germline CDR1 KGHDR, CDR2 SFDVKD. V is TRBV24-1 and J is TRBJ2-2; D is ambiguous. The sample was peripheral blood, taken in a trial of Ad26.COV2.S vaccine versus placebo. The origin of this receptor is a person aged 18 to 65 who received the Ad26.COV2.S COVID-19 vaccine or a placebo. The CDR3 here is CATRDNNRELFF. The CDR3 bases are TGTGCCACCAGAGATAATAACAGGGAGCTGTTTTTT.